The rows below give T cell receptor beta chains drawn from one sample of a study of technical replicates of blood from a handful of donors. Sequencing used immunoSEQ multiplex PCR; TCRdb keeps in-frame clones, though not all of them. In the table there are approximately 81,000 clones, around 95% of which are singletons. Specimen: T cells isolated from PBMCs. The receptors shown here come from a human donor in good health. CDR3s include the opening cysteine and the closing phenylalanine or tryptophan. Fields, in order: V gene, clone size, D gene, J gene, CDR3 DNA, CDR3 protein. D genes are given only for firm matches. Size is omitted from some rows. Given values are once, few, many or a class for expanded clones.

TRBV14,once,TRBD2,TRBJ2-1,TGTGCCAGCAGCCAAGCGGGAGGCTGGGATGAGCAGTTCTTC,CASSQAGGWDEQFF
TRBV21-1,.,.,TRBJ2-7,TGTGCGCAGGGTAGCTTTTCAGCCTACGAGCAGTACTTC,CAQGSFSAYEQYF
TRBV6-1,.,.,TRBJ1-5,TGTGCCAGCAGTGAATCGGCAGGGTCCCGCAATCAGCCCCAGCATTTT,CASSESAGSRNQPQHF
TRBV9,.,.,TRBJ1-2,TGTGCCAGCATCGTCGTGAGTGCCTATGGCTACACCTTC,CASIVVSAYGYTF
TRBV6-1,.,TRBD1,TRBJ1-4,TGTGCCAGCAGTGTAGGGGGCAATAATGAAAAACTGTTTTTT,CASSVGGNNEKLFF
TRBV10-3,.,TRBD2,TRBJ2-1,TGTGCCATCACTAGACTAGCCGGCTCCTACAATGAGCAGTTCTTC,CAITRLAGSYNEQFF
TRBV9,.,.,TRBJ2-7,TGTGCCAGCAGCCCCGAAAGCGACTACGAGCAGTACTTC,CASSPESDYEQYF
TRBV5-1,once,.,TRBJ1-3,TGCGCCAGCAGCTCAGAGACACATTCCTCTGGAAACACCATATATTTT,CASSSETHSSGNTIYF
TRBV6-5,.,.,TRBJ2-7,TGTGCCAGCAGTTACTCGCCAGGGCCCTACGAGCAGTACTTC,CASSYSPGPYEQYF
TRBV9,.,.,TRBJ2-2,TGTGCCAGCATGAAGGGGCCAACGAACACCGGGGAGCTGTTTTTT,CASMKGPTNTGELFF
TRBV27,.,.,TRBJ2-1,TGTGCCAGCAGTTTATTCACCCCTATGAGCTCCTACAATGAGCAGTTCTTC,CASSLFTPMSSYNEQFF
TRBV30,.,TRBD1,TRBJ1-4,TGTGCCTGGAGCCTGACAGGGTACGAAAAACTGTTTTTT,CAWSLTGYEKLFF
TRBV11-2,.,TRBD2,TRBJ2-3,TGTGCCAGCAGCTTAGATTGGGCGGGAGGTCTTGTCACAGATACGCAGTATTTT,CASSLDWAGGLVTDTQYF
TRBV15,.,TRBD1,TRBJ2-2,TGTGCCACCAGTGGACAGGGGAACACCGGGGAGCTGTTTTTT,CATSGQGNTGELFF
TRBV6-1,.,.,TRBJ1-3,TGTGCCAGCAGTGGTCAGGTCTCTGGAAACACCATATATTTT,CASSGQVSGNTIYF
TRBV6-6,once,.,TRBJ2-7,TGTGCCAGCAGCCCGAGGGGGTTGCAGTACTTC,CASSPRGLQYF
TRBV6-1,.,.,TRBJ2-5,TGTGCCAGCAGTGAAGTAGAGCTGGAGACCCAGTACTTC,CASSEVELETQYF
TRBV27,.,.,TRBJ1-2,TGTGCCAGCAGTTTGTGGAGGGAAACAGTTAGGGGTGGCTACACCTTC,CASSLWRETVRGGYTF
TRBV6-6,.,.,TRBJ1-1,TGTGCCAGCAGTTACTTGGGAGATTTGAACACTGAAGCTTTCTTT,CASSYLGDLNTEAFF
TRBV19,.,.,TRBJ2-2,TGTGCCAGTATTAAAGCGGATACGAACACCGGGGAGCTGTTTTTT,CASIKADTNTGELFF
TRBV13,.,.,TRBJ1-1,TGTGCCAGCAGCTTAGAACGCGGGGGGCCTGGGAACACTGAAGCTTTCTTT,CASSLERGGPGNTEAFF
TRBV6-6,once,.,TRBJ1-2,TGTGCCACCCGAGGCCCGGACACATTCGGATATGGCTACACCTTC,CATRGPDTFGYGYTF
TRBV19,.,.,TRBJ2-7,TGTGCCAGTAGTATCCCCCAGGGGGAGCAGTACTTC,CASSIPQGEQYF
TRBV10-3,once,TRBD1,TRBJ1-2,TGTGCCATCAGCGTTACAGGGGAGAACTATGGCTACACCTTC,CAISVTGENYGYTF
TRBV5-5,.,.,TRBJ2-5,TGTGCCAGCCTCGTAGCAGGGGCGCCGAGAGAGACCCAGTACTTC,CASLVAGAPRETQYF
TRBV18,once,TRBD1,TRBJ1-1,TGTGCCAGCTCACTCCAGGGGGTGAGTGACACTGAAGCTTTCTTT,CASSLQGVSDTEAFF
TRBV9,.,TRBD2,TRBJ2-5,TGTGCCAGCAGTCAATCTAGCGGGAGACAAGAGACCCAGTACTTC,CASSQSSGRQETQYF
TRBV15,.,.,TRBJ1-2,TGTGCCACCAGCAGAGGCGCAGGCGCTAACTATGGCTACACCTTC,CATSRGAGANYGYTF
TRBV20-1,.,.,TRBJ1-1,TGCAGTGCCCCAGTCTACACTGAAGCTTTCTTT,CSAPVYTEAFF
TRBV9,.,TRBD2,TRBJ2-7,TGTGCCAGCAGCGTATCGGGACTAGCGGGTAACGAGCAGTACTTC,CASSVSGLAGNEQYF
TRBV6-6,.,TRBD1,TRBJ1-1,TGTGCCAGCAGTCCAGACAGGGAGGTGTCTGAAGCTTTCTTT,CASSPDREVSEAFF